The clone carrying this T cell receptor beta chain turned up a few times. These data come from a study of patients and donors after allogeneic stem cell transplantation. V lost 4 bases and J 7 bases, leaving 17 bases between the germline ends. CDR1 and CDR2 from the germline V gene are SQVTM and ANQGSEA. There are 14 residues in the CDR3. TCRdb reprocessed the RT-PCR reads via MiXCR and lists one record per CDR3 protein. The sample records about 960,000 distinct CDR3 sequences, more than 15% being singletons. Sequencing input: blood, either unsorted or a sorted T cell fraction (not recorded which). This chain joins TRBV29-1 and TRBJ1-3, with D tentatively TRBD1 (6 bases). The clonotype comes from a human donor who was either an allogeneic HSCT recipient or a stem cell or donor lymphocyte infusion donor (not recorded which). It is not recorded whose cells these are; they may come from a transplant donor. The chain's CDR3 is CSVVVGGLGNTIYF. CDR3 in DNA: TGCAGCGTTGTTGTTGGGGGGCTGGGGAACACCATATATTTT.